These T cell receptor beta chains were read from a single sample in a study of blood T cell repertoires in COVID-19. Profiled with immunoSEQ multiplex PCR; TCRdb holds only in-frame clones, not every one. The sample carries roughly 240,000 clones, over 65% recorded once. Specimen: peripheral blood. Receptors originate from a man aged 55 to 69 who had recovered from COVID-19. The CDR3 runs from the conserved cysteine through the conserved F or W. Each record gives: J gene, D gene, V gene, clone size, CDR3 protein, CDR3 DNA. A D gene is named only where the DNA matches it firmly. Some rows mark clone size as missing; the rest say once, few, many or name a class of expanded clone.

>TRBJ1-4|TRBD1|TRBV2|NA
CASSYDRGRGKLFF
TGTGCCAGCAGTTACGACAGGGGGCGAGGAAAACTGTTTTTT
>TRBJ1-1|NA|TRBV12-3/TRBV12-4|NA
CASSPRVNDEAFF
TGTGCCAGCAGTCCCAGGGTTAATGATGAAGCTTTCTTT
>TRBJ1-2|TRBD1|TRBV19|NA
CASSIPNISPWDRTNYGAYTF
TGTGCCAGTAGTATCCCCAACATCTCCCCCTGGGACAGGACAAACTATGGCGCCTACACCTTC
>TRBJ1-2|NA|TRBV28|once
CASRPHGGWSGYTF
TGTGCCAGCAGGCCTCACGGGGGATGGAGTGGCTACACCTTC
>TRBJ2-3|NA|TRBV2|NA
CASSVGRTDTQYF
TGTGCCAGCAGTGTCGGGAGAACAGATACGCAGTATTTT
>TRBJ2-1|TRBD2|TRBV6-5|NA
CASRGTSGRVYEQFF
TGTGCCAGCAGAGGGACTAGCGGGAGGGTCTATGAGCAGTTCTTC
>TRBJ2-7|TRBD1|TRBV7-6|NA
CASSLASAGGMYEQYF
TGTGCCAGCAGCTTAGCGTCGGCAGGGGGCATGTACGAGCAGTACTTC
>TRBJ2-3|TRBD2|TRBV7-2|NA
CASSIGTSGTDTQYF
TGTGCCAGCAGCATCGGGACTAGCGGAACAGATACGCAGTATTTT
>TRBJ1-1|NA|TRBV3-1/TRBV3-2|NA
CASSLRQNTEAFF
TGTGCCAGCAGCCTACGACAGAACACTGAAGCTTTCTTT
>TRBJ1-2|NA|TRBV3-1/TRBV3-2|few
CASSHDRTAWYGYTF
TGTGCCAGCAGCCACGATCGGACAGCTTGGTATGGCTACACCTTC
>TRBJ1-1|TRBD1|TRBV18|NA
CASSPGQGKTAFF
TGTGCCAGCTCCCCCGGACAGGGAAAGACGGCTTTCTTT
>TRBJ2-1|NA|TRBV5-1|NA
CASSSNPSVPVEGQFF
TGCGCCAGCAGCTCGAACCCTAGCGTTCCCGTTGAAGGGCAGTTCTTC
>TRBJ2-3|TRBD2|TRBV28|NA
CASSWMVGAGADTQYF
TGTGCCAGCAGCTGGATGGTGGGAGCGGGGGCAGATACGCAGTATTTT
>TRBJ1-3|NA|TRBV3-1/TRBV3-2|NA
CASSLTHLRDTIYF
TGTGCCAGCAGTCTCACGCACTTAAGAGACACCATATATTTT
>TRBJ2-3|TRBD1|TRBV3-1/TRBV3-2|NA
CASSNLQGASTDTQYF
TGTGCCAGCAGCAATTTACAGGGGGCTAGCACAGATACGCAGTATTTT
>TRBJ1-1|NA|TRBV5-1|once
CASSFNRQENTEAFF
TGCGCCAGCAGCTTCAACCGACAGGAGAACACTGAAGCTTTCTTT
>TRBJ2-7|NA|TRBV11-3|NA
CASSLDEGGLAYEQYF
TGTGCCAGCAGCTTAGATGAGGGTGGTCTGGCCTACGAGCAGTACTTC
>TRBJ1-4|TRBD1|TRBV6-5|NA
CASSRGGAEKLFF
TGTGCCAGCAGCCGAGGGGGCGCTGAAAAACTGTTTTTT
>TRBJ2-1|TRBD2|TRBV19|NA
CASSISSSGSNEQFF
TGTGCCAGTAGTATCTCGTCTAGCGGGAGCAATGAGCAGTTCTTC
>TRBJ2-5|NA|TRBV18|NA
CASSPSVLAKETQYF
TGTGCCAGCTCACCCTCGGTTCTAGCCAAAGAGACCCAGTACTTC
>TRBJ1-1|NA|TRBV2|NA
CASRADSFSEAFF
TGTGCCAGCAGGGCAGACAGCTTCTCTGAAGCTTTCTTT
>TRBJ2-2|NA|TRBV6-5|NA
CASSAKTNTGELFF
TGTGCCAGCAGCGCTAAAACGAACACCGGGGAGCTGTTTTTT
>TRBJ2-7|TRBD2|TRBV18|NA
CASSNSGAHYEQYF
TGTGCCAGCTCAAATAGCGGGGCCCACTACGAGCAGTACTTC
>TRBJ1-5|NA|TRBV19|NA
CASRQGNQPQHF
TGTGCCAGTAGACAGGGCAATCAGCCCCAGCATTTT
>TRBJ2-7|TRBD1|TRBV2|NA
CASSEARGSEQYF
TGTGCCAGCAGTGAAGCCAGGGGGAGTGAGCAGTACTTC
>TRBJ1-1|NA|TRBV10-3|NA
CAISVGSNTEAFF
TGTGCCATCAGTGTCGGGTCGAACACTGAAGCTTTCTTT
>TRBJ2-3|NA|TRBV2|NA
CASSGRETDTQYF
TGTGCCAGCAGTGGACGGGAAACAGATACGCAGTATTTT